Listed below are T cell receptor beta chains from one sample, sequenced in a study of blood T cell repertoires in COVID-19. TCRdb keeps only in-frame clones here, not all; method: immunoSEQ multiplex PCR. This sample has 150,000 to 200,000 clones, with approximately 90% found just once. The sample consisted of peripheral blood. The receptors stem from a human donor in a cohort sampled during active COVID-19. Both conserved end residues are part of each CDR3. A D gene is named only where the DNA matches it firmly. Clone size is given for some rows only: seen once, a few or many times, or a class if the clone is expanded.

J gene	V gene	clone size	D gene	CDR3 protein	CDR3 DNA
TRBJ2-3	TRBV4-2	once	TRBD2	CASSQDGSGRGTDTQYF	TGTGCCAGCAGCCAAGACGGCAGCGGGAGAGGCACAGATACGCAGTATTTT
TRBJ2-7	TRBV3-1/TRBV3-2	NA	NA	CASSLEATSYEQYF	TGTGCCAGCAGCCTCGAGGCGACCTCCTACGAGCAGTACTTC
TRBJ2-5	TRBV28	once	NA	CAIRRGAQETQYF	TGTGCCATCCGACGGGGTGCGCAAGAGACCCAGTACTTC
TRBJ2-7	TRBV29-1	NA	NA	CSAEAYYEQYF	TGCAGCGCGGAAGCCTACTACGAGCAGTACTTC
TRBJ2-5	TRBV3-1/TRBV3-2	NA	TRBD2	CASSQSPGLALGTQYF	TGTGCCAGCAGCCAAAGCCCGGGACTAGCTCTAGGGACCCAGTACTTC
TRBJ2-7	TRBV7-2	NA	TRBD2	CASSLSTSGGRYEQYF	TGTGCCAGCAGCTTGTCGACTAGCGGGGGGAGGTACGAGCAGTACTTC
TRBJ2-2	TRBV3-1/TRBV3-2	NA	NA	CASSPSGELFF	TGTGCCAGCAGCCCTTCCGGGGAGCTGTTTTTT
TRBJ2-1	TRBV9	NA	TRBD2	CASSVTGTRVYNEQFF	TGTGCCAGCAGCGTCACCGGGACTAGAGTCTACAATGAGCAGTTCTTC
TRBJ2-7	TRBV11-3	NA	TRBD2	CASSLRGGRYEQYF	TGTGCCAGCAGCCTACGGGGGGGGCGGTACGAGCAGTACTTC
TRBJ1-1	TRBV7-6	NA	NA	CASSLGSSISVNTEAFF	TGTGCCAGCAGCTTAGGCTCCTCGATTTCGGTGAACACTGAAGCTTTCTTT
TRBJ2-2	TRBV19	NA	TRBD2	CASSGTSNSGELFF	TGTGCCAGTAGTGGGACTAGCAACTCCGGGGAGCTGTTTTTT
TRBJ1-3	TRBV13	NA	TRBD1	CASRGTAGNTIYF	TGTGCCAGCAGAGGGACAGCCGGAAACACCATATATTTT
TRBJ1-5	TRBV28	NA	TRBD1	CASSSGQGLPQHF	TGTGCCAGCAGCTCCGGACAGGGACTCCCCCAGCATTTT
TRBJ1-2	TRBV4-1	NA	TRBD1	CASSQGQGVVYGYTF	TGCGCCAGCAGCCAAGGACAGGGGGTCGTCTATGGCTACACCTTC
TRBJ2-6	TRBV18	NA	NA	CASSPEGAAGANVLTF	TGTGCCAGCTCACCGGAGGGGGCGGCTGGGGCCAACGTCCTGACTTTC
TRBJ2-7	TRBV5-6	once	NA	CASSLANAGPQYEQYF	TGTGCCAGCAGCTTGGCCAACGCGGGACCGCAGTACGAGCAGTACTTC
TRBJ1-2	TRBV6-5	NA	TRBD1	CASSRDRDSNYGYTF	TGTGCCAGCAGTAGAGATCGGGACAGCAACTATGGCTACACCTTC
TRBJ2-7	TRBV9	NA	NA	CASSVAGQGYEQYF	TGTGCCAGCAGCGTAGCTGGGCAGGGTTACGAGCAGTACTTC
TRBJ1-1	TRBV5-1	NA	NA	CASSTTGSNTEAFF	TGCGCCAGCAGCACCACCGGGTCAAACACTGAAGCTTTCTTT
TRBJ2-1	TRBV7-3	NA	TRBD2	CASSLTRTSFTVPNEQFF	TGTGCCAGCAGCTTAACCCGGACTAGTTTTACAGTTCCGAATGAGCAGTTCTTC
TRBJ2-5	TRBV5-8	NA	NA	CASSFWQGTETQYF	TGTGCCAGCAGCTTTTGGCAGGGGACAGAGACCCAGTACTTC
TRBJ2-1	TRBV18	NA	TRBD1	CASSPDRGRYNEQFF	TGTGCCAGCTCGCCCGACAGGGGAAGATACAATGAGCAGTTCTTC